Below, 3 T cell receptor beta chains from the same sample are listed, as sequenced in a study of cytomegalovirus exposure and HLA in healthy donors. In the PCR, 60 Vbeta and 13 Jbeta primers were used. The repertoire was sequenced with immunoSEQ multiplex PCR; TCRdb's copy has only in-frame clones and lacks some. The sample holds 110,000 or so clones; roughly three quarters are singletons and the top ten take 15% to 20%. The sample consisted of PBMCs. Receptors originate from a man aged 50 to 59 in good health and CMV-seropositive.

V usage is TRBV2 and J usage is TRBJ1-1, with a possible D match to TRBD1 (5 bases). V lost 2 bases and J lost 1, with 11 bases in between. This CDR3 comprises 15 residues. Germline CDR1 reads SNHLY; CDR2 reads FYNNEI. CDR3 sequence (DNA): TGTGCCAGCAGTGAATTCCGGGGGTCGAACACTGAAGCTTTCTTT. It codes for CASSEFRGSNTEAFF.

This clone was seen a handful of times. This chain uses TRBV7-2 with TRBJ2-1, with 8 bases identical to TRBD2. V dropped 5 bases and J dropped 7; count of bases not matched to a gene: 7. Germline CDR1 is SGHTA and CDR2 is FQGNSA. The CDR3 is 14 residues long. This CDR3 is CASSLGGGTNEQFF. The CDR3 DNA reads as TGTGCCAGCAGCCTCGGCGGGGGGACAAATGAGCAGTTCTTC.

The V call is TRBV28, the J call TRBJ1-4; D unclear. This CDR3 is 14 amino acids long. V lost 3 bases and J lost 15, with 20 bases in between. The germline gives CDR1 MDHEN, CDR2 SYDVKM. CDR3 DNA: TGTGCCAGCAGTTTTAGGGCCTCTGGGGAGGAGATGTTTTTT. Protein product: CASSFRASGEEMFF.